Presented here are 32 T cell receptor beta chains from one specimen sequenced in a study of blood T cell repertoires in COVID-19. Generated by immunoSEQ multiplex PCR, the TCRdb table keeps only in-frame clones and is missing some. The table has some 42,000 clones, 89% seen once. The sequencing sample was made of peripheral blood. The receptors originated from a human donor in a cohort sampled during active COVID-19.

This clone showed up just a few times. The CDR3 region has the DNA TGTGCCAGCAGGATCCGGGGCGAGCAGTACTTC. It yields the protein CASRIRGEQYF. J is TRBJ2-7 and V is TRBV2; possible D gene TRBD2, 5 bases. The CDR3 has 11 residues. Per the germline V gene, CDR1 is SNHLY and CDR2 is FYNNEI. Trimming took off 6 bases at V and 6 bases at J, with 9 bases between the two ends.

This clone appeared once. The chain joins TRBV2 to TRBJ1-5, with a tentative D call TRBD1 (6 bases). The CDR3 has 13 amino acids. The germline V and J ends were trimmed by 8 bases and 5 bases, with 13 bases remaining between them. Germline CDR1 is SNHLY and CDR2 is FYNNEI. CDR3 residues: CASVQGVDQPQHF. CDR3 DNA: TGTGCCAGCGTACAGGGCGTGGATCAGCCCCAGCATTTT.

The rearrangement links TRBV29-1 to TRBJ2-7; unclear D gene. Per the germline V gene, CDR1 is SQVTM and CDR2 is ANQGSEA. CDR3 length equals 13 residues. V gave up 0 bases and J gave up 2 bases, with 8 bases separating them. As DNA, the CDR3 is TGCAGCGTTGAAGACCCTAAAGCCTACGAGCAGTACTTC. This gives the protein CSVEDPKAYEQYF.

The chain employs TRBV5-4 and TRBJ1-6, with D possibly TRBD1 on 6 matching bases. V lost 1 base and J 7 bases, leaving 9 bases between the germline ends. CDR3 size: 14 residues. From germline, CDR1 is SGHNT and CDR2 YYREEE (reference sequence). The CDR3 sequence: CASSLRDTNSPLHF. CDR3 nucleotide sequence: TGTGCCAGCAGCTTGCGGGACACAAATTCACCCCTCCACTTT.

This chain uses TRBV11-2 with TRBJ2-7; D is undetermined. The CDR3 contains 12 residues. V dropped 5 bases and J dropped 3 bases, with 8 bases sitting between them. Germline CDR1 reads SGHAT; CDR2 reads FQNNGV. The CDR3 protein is CASSRSGYEQYF. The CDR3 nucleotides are TGTGCCAGCAGCCGCTCGGGCTACGAGCAGTACTTC. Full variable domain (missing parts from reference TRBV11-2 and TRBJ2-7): EAGVAQSPRYKIIEKRQSVAFWCNPISGHATLYWYQQILGQGPKLLIQFQNNGVVDDSQLPKDRFSAERLKGVDSTLKIQPAKLEDSAVYLCASSRSGYEQYFGPGTRLTVT.

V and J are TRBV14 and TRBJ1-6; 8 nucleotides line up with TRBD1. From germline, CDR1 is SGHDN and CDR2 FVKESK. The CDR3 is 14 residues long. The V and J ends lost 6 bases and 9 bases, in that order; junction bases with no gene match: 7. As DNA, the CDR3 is TGTGCCAGCAGTGGACAGGGAGGGGGTTCACCCCTCCACTTT. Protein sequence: CASSGQGGGSPLHF.

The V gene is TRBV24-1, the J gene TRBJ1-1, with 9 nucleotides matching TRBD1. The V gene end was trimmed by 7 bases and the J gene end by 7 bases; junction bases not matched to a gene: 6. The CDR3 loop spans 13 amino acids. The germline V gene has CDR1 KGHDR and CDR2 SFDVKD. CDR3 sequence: CATRSDRGLEAFF. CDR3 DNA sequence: TGTGCCACCAGGTCGGACAGGGGACTTGAAGCTTTCTTT.

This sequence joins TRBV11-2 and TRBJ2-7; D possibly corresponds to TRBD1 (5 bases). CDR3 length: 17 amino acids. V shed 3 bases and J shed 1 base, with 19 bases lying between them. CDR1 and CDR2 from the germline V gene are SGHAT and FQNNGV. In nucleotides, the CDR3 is TGTGCCAGCAGCTTCCGCTATTCCGACAGTCGATCCTACGAGCAGTACTTC. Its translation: CASSFRYSDSRSYEQYF. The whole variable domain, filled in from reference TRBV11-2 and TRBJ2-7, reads EAGVAQSPRYKIIEKRQSVAFWCNPISGHATLYWYQQILGQGPKLLIQFQNNGVVDDSQLPKDRFSAERLKGVDSTLKIQPAKLEDSAVYLCASSFRYSDSRSYEQYFGPGTRLTVT.

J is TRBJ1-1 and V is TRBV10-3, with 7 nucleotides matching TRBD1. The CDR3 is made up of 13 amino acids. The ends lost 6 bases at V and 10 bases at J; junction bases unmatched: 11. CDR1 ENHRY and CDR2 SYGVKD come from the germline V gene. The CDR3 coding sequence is TGTGCCATCAGCCGAGATGCCCCAGGGGGAGCTTTCTTT. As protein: CAISRDAPGGAFF.

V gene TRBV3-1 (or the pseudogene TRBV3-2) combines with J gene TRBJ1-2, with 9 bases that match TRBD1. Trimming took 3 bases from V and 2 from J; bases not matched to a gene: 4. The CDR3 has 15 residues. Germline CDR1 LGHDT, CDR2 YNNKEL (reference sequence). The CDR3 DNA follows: TGTGCCAGCAGCCACCGGGACAGGGCAAACTATGGCTACACCTTC. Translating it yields CASSHRDRANYGYTF.

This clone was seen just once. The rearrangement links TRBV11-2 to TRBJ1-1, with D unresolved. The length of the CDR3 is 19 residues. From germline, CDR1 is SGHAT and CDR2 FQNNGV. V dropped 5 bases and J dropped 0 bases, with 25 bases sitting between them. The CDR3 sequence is CASSQGRRGGIVLNTEAFF. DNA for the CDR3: TGTGCCAGCAGCCAAGGGCGGCGGGGAGGGATAGTCCTGAACACTGAAGCTTTCTTT. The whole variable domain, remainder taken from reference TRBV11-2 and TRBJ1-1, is EAGVAQSPRYKIIEKRQSVAFWCNPISGHATLYWYQQILGQGPKLLIQFQNNGVVDDSQLPKDRFSAERLKGVDSTLKIQPAKLEDSAVYLCASSQGRRGGIVLNTEAFFGQGTRLTVV.

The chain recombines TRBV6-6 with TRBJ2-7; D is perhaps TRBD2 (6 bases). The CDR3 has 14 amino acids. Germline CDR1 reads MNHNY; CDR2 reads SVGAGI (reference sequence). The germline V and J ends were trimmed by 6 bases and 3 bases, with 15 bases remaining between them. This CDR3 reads CASREGINYYEQYF. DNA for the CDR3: TGTGCCAGCAGGGAGGGAATCAACTACTACGAGCAGTACTTC.

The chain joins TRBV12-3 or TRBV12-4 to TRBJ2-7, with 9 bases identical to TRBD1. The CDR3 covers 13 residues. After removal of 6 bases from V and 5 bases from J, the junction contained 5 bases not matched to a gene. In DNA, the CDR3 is TGTGCCAGCAGACGGACAGGGGCCGACGAGCAGTACTTC. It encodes CASRRTGADEQYF.

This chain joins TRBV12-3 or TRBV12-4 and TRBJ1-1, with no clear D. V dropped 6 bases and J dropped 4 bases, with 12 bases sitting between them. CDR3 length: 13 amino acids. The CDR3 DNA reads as TGTGCCAGCAGGCTCCTAACTAGCACTGAAGCTTTCTTT. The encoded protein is CASRLLTSTEAFF.

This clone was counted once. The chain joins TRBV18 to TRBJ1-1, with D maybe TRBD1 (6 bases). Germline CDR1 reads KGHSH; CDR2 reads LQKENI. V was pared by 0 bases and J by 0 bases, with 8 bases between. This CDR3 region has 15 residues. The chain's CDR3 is CASSPPSGVNTEAFF. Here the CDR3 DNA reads TGTGCCAGCTCACCACCGTCAGGGGTGAACACTGAAGCTTTCTTT.

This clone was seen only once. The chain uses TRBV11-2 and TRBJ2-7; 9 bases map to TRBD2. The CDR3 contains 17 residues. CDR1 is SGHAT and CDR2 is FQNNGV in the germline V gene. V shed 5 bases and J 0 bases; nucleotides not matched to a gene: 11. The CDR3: CASSPLEAGGFSYEQYF. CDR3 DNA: TGTGCCAGCAGCCCTCTGGAAGCGGGGGGCTTCTCCTACGAGCAGTACTTC.

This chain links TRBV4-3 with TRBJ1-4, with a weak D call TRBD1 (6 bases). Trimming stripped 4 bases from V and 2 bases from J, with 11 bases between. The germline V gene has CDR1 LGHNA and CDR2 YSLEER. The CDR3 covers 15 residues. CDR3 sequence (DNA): TGCGCCAGCAGCCTTAAGGACAGTACTAATGAAAAACTGTTTTTT. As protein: CASSLKDSTNEKLFF.

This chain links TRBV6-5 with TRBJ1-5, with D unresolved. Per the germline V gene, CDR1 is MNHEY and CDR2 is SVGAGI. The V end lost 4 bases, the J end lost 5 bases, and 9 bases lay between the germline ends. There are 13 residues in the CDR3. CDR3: CASSSRGDQPQHF. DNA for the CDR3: TGTGCCAGCAGTTCCCGGGGAGATCAGCCCCAGCATTTT.

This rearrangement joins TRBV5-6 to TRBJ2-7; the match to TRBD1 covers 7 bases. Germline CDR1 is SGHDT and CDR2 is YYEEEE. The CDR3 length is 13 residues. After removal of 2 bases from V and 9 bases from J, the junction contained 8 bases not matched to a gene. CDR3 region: CASSFGQVWMQYF. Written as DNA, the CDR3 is TGTGCCAGCAGCTTTGGACAGGTATGGATGCAGTACTTC.

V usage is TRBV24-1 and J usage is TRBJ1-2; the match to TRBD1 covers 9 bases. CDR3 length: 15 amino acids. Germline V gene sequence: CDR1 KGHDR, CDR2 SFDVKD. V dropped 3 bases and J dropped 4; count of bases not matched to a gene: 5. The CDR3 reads CATSDARQGGYGYTF. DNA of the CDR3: TGTGCCACCAGTGATGCCCGACAGGGGGGCTATGGCTACACCTTC.

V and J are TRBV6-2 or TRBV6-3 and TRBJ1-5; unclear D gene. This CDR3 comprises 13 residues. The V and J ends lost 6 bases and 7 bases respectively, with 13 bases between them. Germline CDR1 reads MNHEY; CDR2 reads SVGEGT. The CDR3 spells CASSLAEVQPQHF. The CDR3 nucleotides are TGTGCCAGCAGCTTAGCGGAGGTACAGCCCCAGCATTTT.

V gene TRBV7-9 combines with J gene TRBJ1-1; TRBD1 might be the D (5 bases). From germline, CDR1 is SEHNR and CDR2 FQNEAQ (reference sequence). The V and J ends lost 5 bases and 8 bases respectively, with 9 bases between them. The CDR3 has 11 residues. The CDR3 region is CASSIRVEAFF. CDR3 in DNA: TGTGCCAGCAGCATCAGGGTCGAAGCTTTCTTT.

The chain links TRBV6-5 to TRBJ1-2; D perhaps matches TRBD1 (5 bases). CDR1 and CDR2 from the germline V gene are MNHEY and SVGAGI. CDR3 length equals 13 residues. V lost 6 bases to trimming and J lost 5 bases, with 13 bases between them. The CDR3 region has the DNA TGTGCCAGCAGCCAAGAGACAGCGTATGGCTACACCTTC. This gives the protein CASSQETAYGYTF.

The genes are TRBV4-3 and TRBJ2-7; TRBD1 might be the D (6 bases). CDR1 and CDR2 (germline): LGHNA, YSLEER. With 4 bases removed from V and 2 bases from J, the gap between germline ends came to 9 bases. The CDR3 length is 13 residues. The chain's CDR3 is CASSPGQAYEQYF. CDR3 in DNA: TGCGCCAGCAGCCCGGGACAAGCCTACGAGCAGTACTTC.

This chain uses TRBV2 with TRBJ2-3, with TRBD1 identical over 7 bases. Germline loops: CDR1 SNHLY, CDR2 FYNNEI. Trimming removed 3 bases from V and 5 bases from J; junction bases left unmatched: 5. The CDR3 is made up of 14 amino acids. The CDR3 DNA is TGTGCCAGCAGTGAGAGGACAGGTAAAGATACGCAGTATTTT. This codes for CASSERTGKDTQYF.

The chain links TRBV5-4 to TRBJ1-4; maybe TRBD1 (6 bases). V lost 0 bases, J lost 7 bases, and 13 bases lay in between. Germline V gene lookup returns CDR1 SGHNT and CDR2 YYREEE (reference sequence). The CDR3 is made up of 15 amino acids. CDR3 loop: CASSLAGQESEKLFF. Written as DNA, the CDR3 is TGTGCCAGCAGCTTGGCGGGACAAGAGAGTGAAAAACTGTTTTTT.

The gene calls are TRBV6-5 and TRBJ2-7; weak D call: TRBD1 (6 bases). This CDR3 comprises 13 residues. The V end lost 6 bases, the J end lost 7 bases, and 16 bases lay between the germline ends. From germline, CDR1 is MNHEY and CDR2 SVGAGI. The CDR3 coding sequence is TGTGCCAGCAGCCCCACTCAAACAGGGGAGCAGTACTTC. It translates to CASSPTQTGEQYF.

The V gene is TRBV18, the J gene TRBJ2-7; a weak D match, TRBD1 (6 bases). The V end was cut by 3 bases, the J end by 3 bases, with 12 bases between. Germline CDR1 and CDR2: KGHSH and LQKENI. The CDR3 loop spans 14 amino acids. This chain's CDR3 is CASSPTTGNYEQYF. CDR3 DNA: TGTGCCAGCTCACCGACCACAGGGAACTACGAGCAGTACTTC. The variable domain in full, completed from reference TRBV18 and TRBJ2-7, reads NAGVMQNPRHLVRRRGQEARLRCSPMKGHSHVYWYRQLPEEGLKFMVYLQKENIIDESGMPKERFSAEFPKEGPSILRIQQVVRGDSAAYFCASSPTTGNYEQYFGPGTRLTVT.

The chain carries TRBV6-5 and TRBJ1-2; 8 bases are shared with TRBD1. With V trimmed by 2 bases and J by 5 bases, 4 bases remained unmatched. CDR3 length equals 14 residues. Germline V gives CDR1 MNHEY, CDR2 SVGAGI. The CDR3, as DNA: TGTGCCAGCAGTTACGCTAGGACAGGGTATGGCTACACCTTC. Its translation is CASSYARTGYGYTF.

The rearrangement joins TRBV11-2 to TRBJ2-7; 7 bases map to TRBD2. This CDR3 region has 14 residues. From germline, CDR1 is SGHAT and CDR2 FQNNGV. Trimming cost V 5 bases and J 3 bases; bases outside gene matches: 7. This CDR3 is CASSPVGGGYEQYF. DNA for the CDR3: TGTGCCAGCAGCCCGGTTGGGGGGGGCTACGAGCAGTACTTC.

The DNA for the CDR3 is TGCGCCAGCACCAATACTACAGGGGGCATCTATGGCTACACCTTC. This codes for CASTNTTGGIYGYTF. This chain links TRBV4-1 with TRBJ1-2, with TRBD1 matching over 9 bases. Germline loops: CDR1 MGHRA, CDR2 YSYEKL. J lost 4 bases, V lost 7 bases, and 10 bases had no gene match. The CDR3 spans 15 residues.

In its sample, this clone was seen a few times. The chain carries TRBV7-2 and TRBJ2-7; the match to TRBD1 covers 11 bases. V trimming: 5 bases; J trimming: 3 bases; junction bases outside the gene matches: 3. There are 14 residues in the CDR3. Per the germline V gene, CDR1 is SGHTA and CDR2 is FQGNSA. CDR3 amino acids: CASSPGTGGYEQYF. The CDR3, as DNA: TGTGCCAGCAGCCCCGGGACAGGGGGCTACGAGCAGTACTTC.